The text below deals with one T cell receptor beta chain. Within the sample, other DNA sequences also encode this same CDR3. Germline trimming cut 3 bases from V and 4 bases from J; bases unmatched to any gene: 5. The CDR3 sequence is 14 residues long. Germline V lookup: CDR1 SGHDT, CDR2 YYEEEE. The data were obtained in a study of shared clonotypes between healthy human individuals. Profiling relied on immunoSEQ multiplex PCR, and the TCRdb table lists in-frame clones only, not all of them. The sample lists 1,500,000 or so clones; 98% were seen once. The chain uses TRBV5-6 and TRBJ2-3, with 7 positions matching TRBD2. This TCR came from a man aged 30-40 years in good health. The sequenced sample consisted of naive CD4+ T cells sorted from blood. Described subset: CD45RA+ positively selected. CDR3 DNA sequence: TGTGCCAGCAGCTGGGGGGGTAGCGCAGATACGCAGTATTTT. This encodes CASSWGGSADTQYF. The whole variable domain, remainder taken from reference TRBV5-6 and TRBJ2-3, is DAGVTQSPTHLIKTRGQQVTLRCSPKSGHDTVSWYQQALGQGPQFIFQYYEEEERQRGNFPDRFSGHQFPNYSSELNVNALLLGDSALYLCASSWGGSADTQYFGPGTRLTVL.